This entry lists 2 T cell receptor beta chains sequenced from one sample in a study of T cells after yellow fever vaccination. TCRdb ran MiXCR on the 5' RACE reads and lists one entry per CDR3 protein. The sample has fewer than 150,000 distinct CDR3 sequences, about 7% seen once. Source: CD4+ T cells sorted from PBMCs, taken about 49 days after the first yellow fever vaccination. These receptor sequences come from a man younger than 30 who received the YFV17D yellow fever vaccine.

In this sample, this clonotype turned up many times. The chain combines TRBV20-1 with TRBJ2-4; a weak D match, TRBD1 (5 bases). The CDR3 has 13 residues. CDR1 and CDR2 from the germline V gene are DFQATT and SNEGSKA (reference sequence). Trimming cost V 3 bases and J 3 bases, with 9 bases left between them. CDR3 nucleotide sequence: TGCAGTGCTAGGAAGGGGCACAAAAACATTCAGTACTTC. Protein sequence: CSARKGHKNIQYF.

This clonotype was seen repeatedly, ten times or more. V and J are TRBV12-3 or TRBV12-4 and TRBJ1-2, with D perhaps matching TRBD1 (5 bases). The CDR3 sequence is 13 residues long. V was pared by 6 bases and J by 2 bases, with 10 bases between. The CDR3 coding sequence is TGTGCCAGCAGCACGGAGGGGAACTATGGCTACACCTTC. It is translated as CASSTEGNYGYTF.